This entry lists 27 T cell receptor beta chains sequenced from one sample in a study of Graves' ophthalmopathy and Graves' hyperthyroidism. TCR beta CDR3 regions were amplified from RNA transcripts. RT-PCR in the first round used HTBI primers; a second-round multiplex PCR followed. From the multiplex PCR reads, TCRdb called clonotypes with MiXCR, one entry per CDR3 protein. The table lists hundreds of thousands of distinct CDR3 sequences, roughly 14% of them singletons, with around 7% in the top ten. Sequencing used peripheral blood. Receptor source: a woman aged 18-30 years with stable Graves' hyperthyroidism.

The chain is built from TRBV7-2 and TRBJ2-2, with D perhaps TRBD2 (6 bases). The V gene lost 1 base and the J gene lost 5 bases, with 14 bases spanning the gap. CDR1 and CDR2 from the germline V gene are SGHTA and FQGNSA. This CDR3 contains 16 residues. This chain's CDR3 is CASSLGRDWRTGELFF. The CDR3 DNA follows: TGTGCCAGCAGCTTAGGGCGGGACTGGAGGACCGGGGAGCTGTTTTTT.

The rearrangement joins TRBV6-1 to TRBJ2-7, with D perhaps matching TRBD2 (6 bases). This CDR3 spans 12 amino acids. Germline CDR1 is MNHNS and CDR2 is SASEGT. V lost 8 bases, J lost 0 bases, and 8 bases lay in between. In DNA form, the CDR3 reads TGTGCCAGCCGGAGGGCCTCCTACGAGCAGTACTTC. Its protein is CASRRASYEQYF.

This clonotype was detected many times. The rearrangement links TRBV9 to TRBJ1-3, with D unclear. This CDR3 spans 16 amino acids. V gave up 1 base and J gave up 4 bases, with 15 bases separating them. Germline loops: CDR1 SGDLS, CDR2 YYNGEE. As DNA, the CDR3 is TGTGCCAGCAGCGTATCCACTGGCGAGCGGGGAAACACCATATATTTT. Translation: CASSVSTGERGNTIYF.

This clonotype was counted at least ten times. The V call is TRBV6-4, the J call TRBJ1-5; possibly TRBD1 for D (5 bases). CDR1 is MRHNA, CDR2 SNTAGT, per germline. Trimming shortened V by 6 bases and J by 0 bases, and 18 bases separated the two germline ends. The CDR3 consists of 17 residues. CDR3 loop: CASSPLRQLYSNQPQHF. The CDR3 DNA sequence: TGTGCCAGCAGCCCCCTTAGACAGCTATATAGCAATCAGCCCCAGCATTTT.

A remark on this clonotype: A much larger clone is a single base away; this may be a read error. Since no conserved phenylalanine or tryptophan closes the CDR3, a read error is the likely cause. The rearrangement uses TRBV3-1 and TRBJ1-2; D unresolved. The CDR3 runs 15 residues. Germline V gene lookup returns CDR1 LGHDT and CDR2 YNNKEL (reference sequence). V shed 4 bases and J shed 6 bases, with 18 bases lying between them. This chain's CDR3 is CASSLTPRGNDGYTY. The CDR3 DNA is TGTGCCAGCAGCCTCACCCCTCGCGGGAATGATGGCTACACCTAC.

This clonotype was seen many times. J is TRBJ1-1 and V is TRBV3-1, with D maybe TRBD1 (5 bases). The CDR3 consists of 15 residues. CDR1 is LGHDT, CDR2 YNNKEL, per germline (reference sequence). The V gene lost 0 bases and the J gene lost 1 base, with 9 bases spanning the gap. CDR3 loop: CASSQEGRKNTEAFF. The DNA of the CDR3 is TGTGCCAGCAGCCAAGAGGGACGGAAGAACACTGAAGCTTTCTTT.

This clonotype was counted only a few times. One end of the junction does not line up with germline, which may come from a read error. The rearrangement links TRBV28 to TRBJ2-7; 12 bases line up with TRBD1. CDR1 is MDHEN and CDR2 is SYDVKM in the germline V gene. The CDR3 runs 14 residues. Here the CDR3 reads CVSRTGQGAREQYF. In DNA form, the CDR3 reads TGTGTCAGCAGGACGGGACAGGGGGCACGGGAGCAGTACTTC.

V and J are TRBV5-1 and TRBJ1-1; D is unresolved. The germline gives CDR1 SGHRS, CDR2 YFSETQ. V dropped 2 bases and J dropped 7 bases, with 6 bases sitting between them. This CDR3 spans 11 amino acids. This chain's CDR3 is CASSFMNEAFF. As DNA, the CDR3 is TGCGCCAGCAGCTTCATGAATGAAGCTTTCTTT.

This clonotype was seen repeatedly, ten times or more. CDR3 nucleotides: TGTGCCAGCAGTTTACTGGGTGGGGCGAACACCGGGGAGCTGTTTTTT. Translating gives CASSLLGGANTGELFF. The rearrangement links TRBV27 to TRBJ2-2; D gene ambiguous. Germline V CDR1 and CDR2: MNHEY, SMNVEV (reference sequence). The CDR3 extends over 16 amino acids. Between the trimmed V and J ends, which lost 2 bases and 0 bases, there was a span of 10 bases.

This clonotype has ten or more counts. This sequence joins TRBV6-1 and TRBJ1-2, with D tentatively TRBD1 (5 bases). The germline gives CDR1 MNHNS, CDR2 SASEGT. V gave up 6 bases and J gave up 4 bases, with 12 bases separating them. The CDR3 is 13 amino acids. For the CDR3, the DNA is TGTGCCAGCAGGCCTCGGGACGGCTATGGCTACACCTTC. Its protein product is CASRPRDGYGYTF.

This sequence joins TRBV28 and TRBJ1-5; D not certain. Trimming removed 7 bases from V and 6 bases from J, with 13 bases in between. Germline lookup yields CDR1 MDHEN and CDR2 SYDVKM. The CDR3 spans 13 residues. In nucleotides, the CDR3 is TGTGCCAGCACTTACAGCCTCGGTCAGCCCCAGCATTTT. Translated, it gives CASTYSLGQPQHF.

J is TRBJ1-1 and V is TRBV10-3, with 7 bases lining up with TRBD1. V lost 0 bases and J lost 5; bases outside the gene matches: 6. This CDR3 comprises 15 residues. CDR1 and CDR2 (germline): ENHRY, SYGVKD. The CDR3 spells CAISESGQGDTEAFF. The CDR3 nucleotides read TGTGCCATCAGTGAGTCGGGGCAGGGGGATACTGAAGCTTTCTTT.

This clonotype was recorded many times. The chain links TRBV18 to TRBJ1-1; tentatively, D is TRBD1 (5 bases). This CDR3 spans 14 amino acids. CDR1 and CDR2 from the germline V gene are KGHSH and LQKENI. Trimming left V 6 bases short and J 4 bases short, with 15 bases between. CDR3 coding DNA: TGTGCCAGCTCCCAGGGCCTTGGAGGCACTGAAGCTTTCTTT. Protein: CASSQGLGGTEAFF.

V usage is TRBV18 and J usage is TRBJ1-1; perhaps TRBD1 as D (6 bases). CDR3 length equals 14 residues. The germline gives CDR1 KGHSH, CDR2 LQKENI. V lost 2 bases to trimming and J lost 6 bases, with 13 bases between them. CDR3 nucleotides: TGTGCCAGCTCACCAGTGGGGGGCGGATCTGAAGCTTTCTTT. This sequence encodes CASSPVGGGSEAFF.

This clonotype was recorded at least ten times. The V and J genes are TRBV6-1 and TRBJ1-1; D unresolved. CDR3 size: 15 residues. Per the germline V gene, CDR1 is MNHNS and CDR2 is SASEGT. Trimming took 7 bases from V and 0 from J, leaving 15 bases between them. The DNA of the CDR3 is TGTGCCAGCATCCCCTCCACAGTACTGAACACTGAAGCTTTCTTT. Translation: CASIPSTVLNTEAFF.

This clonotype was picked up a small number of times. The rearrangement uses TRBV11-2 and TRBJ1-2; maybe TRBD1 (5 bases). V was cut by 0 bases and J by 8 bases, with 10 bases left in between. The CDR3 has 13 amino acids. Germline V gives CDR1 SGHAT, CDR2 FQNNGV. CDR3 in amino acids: CASSLEGRGGYTF. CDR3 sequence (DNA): TGTGCCAGCAGCTTAGAGGGGAGGGGAGGCTACACCTTC.

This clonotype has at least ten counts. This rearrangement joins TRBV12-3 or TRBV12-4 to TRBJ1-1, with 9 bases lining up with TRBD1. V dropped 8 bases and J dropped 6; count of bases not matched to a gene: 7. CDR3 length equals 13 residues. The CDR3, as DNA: TGTGCCAGCGGGACCGGGACAGGGTCTGAAGCTTTCTTT. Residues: CASGTGTGSEAFF.

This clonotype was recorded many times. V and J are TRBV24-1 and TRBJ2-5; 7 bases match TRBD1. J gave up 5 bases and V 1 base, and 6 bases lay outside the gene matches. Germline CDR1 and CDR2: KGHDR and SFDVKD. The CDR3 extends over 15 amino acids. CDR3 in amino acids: CATSDFQTGRETQYF. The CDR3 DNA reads TGTGCCACCAGTGATTTTCAGACAGGGCGGGAGACCCAGTACTTC.

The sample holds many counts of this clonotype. Here the CDR3 reads CASSVSQGWGETQYF. The CDR3, as DNA: TGTGCCAGCAGCGTAAGCCAGGGATGGGGAGAGACCCAGTACTTC. V is TRBV11-2 and J is TRBJ2-5; tentative D call: TRBD1 (5 bases). The CDR3 sequence is 15 residues long. Per the germline V gene, CDR1 is SGHAT and CDR2 is FQNNGV. Trimming took 5 bases from V and 4 from J, leaving 17 bases between them. The full variable domain, in which reference TRBV11-2 and TRBJ2-5 provide the parts outside the CDR3, is EAGVAQSPRYKIIEKRQSVAFWCNPISGHATLYWYQQILGQGPKLLIQFQNNGVVDDSQLPKDRFSAERLKGVDSTLKIQPAKLEDSAVYLCASSVSQGWGETQYFGPGTRLLVL.

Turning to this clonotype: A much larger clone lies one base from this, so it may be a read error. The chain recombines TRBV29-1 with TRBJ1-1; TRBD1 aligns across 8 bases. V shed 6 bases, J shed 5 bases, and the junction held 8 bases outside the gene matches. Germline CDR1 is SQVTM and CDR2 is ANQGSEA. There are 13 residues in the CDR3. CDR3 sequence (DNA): TGCAGCGTCGCGGACAGGGTAGGAACTGAAGCTTTCTTT. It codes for CSVADRVGTEAFF.

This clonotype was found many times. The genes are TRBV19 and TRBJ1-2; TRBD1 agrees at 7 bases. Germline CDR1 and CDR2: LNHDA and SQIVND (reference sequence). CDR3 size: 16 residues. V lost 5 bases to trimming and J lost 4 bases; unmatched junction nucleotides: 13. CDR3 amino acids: CASSPTGTESLYGYTF. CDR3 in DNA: TGTGCCAGTAGTCCTACCGGGACAGAGAGTCTCTATGGCTACACCTTC.

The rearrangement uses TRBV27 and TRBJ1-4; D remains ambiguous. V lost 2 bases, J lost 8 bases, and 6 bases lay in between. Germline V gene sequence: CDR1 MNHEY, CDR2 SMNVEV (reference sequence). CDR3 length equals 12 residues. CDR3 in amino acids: CASSLEGEKLFF. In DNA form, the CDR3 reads TGTGCCAGCAGTTTAGAAGGGGAAAAACTGTTTTTT. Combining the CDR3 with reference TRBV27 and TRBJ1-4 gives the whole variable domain EAQVTQNPRYLITVTGKKLTVTCSQNMNHEYMSWYRQDPGLGLRQIYYSMNVEVTDKGDVPEGYKVSRKEKRNFPLILESPSPNQTSLYFCASSLEGEKLFFGSGTQLSVL.

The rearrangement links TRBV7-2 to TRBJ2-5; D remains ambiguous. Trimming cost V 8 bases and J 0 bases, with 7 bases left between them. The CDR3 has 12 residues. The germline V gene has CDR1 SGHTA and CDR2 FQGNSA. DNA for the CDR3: TGTGCCAGCGGATACTACCAAGAGACCCAGTACTTC. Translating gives CASGYYQETQYF.

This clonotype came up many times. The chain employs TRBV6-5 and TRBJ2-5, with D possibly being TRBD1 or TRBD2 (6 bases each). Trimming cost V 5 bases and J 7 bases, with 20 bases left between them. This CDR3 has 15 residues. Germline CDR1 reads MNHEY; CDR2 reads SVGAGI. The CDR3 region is CASSTLAGGQGTQYF. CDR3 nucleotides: TGTGCCAGCAGTACCCTAGCTGGGGGGCAGGGGACCCAGTACTTC.

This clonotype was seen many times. CDR3 DNA: TGTGCCATCAGCCCGAACGCTAGCGCGCCCACCGGGGAGCTGTTTTTT. Its protein is CAISPNASAPTGELFF. The chain joins TRBV10-3 to TRBJ2-2, with D possibly being TRBD2 (6 bases). CDR1 and CDR2 (germline): ENHRY, SYGVKD. The V end was cut by 6 bases, the J end by 4 bases, with 18 bases between. This CDR3 contains 16 residues.

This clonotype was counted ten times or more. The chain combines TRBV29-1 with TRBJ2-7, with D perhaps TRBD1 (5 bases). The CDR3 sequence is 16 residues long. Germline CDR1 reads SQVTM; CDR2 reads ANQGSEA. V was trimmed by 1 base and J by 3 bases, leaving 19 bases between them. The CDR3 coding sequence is TGCAGCGTTGAAGCGTGGCGGCAGGGTCTCGACTACGAGCAGTACTTC. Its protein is CSVEAWRQGLDYEQYF.

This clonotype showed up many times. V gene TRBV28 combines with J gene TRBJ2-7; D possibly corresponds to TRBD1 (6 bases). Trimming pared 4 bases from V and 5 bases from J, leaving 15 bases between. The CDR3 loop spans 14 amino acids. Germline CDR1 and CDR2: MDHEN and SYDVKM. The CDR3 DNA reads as TGTGCCAGCAGTTATACCAGGGGATATAACGAGCAGTACTTC. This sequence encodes CASSYTRGYNEQYF.